The 7 T cell receptor beta chains below all came from one sample that was sequenced in a study of shared clonotypes between healthy human individuals. The assay was immunoSEQ multiplex PCR, and TCRdb's table has in-frame clones only and misses some. Of 2,100,000 or so clones listed, approximately 96% are singletons. Specimen: naive CD4+ T cells sorted from blood. Subset indicated: CD45RA+ positively selected. Receptors originate from a man aged 18 to 29 in good health.

The chain couples TRBV5-1 to TRBJ2-1, with unresolved D. Trimming took off 0 bases at V and 2 bases at J, with 12 bases between the two ends. Per the germline V gene, CDR1 is SGHRS and CDR2 is YFSETQ. The length of the CDR3 is 16 residues. DNA for the CDR3: TGCGCCAGCAGCTTGGTGTCTGGTACTCCCTACAATGAGCAGTTCTTC. This codes for CASSLVSGTPYNEQFF. Combining the CDR3 with reference TRBV5-1 and TRBJ2-1 gives the whole variable domain KAGVTQTPRYLIKTRGQQVTLSCSPISGHRSVSWYQQTPGQGLQFLFEYFSETQRNKGNFPGRFSGRQFSNSRSEMNVSTLELGDSALYLCASSLVSGTPYNEQFFGPGTRLTVL.

This clone showed up just once. The V gene is TRBV30, the J gene TRBJ1-1, with D unclear. From germline, CDR1 is GTSNPN and CDR2 SVGIG (reference sequence). The length of the CDR3 is 14 residues. V lost 0 bases, J lost 1 base, and 9 bases lay in between. The CDR3 DNA follows: TGTGCCTGGAGTGTTCGGTCGGGGAACACTGAAGCTTTCTTT. Its protein product is CAWSVRSGNTEAFF.

The rearrangement joins TRBV4-1 to TRBJ1-2; D unclear. This CDR3 contains 12 residues. Trimming cost V 10 bases and J 8 bases, with 17 bases left between them. The V gene's germline CDR1 is MGHRA and CDR2 YSYEKL. CDR3 amino acids: CAITRTGIGYTF. The CDR3 DNA is TGCGCCATCACACGAACGGGGATAGGCTACACCTTC.

The V gene is TRBV7-2, the J gene TRBJ2-1; 12 bases agree with TRBD1. Germline loops: CDR1 SGHTA, CDR2 FQGNSA. J lost 10 bases, V lost 5 bases, and 9 bases had no gene match. The length of the CDR3 is 15 residues. In DNA form, the CDR3 reads TGTGCCAGCAGCCCCGGGACAGGGGGCCGGGAGGAGCAGTTCTTC. It yields the protein CASSPGTGGREEQFF.

CDR3 amino acids: CASSASSGEQFF. DNA of the CDR3: TGTGCCAGCAGCGCCTCTAGCGGTGAGCAGTTCTTC. This sequence joins TRBV7-9 and TRBJ2-1; 7 bases line up with TRBD2. The germline V gene has CDR1 SEHNR and CDR2 FQNEAQ (reference sequence). The CDR3 covers 12 residues. The junction had 4 bases not matched to a gene; V was cut back by 5 bases and J by 9 bases.

The chain is built from TRBV2 and TRBJ1-6; TRBD1 is a possible D gene (6 bases). CDR1 and CDR2 from the germline V gene are SNHLY and FYNNEI. V lost 10 bases, J lost 3 bases, and 13 bases lay in between. The CDR3 runs to 14 residues. CDR3 DNA: TGTGCCACCCACCTAGGGGGCTATAATTCACCCCTCCACTTT. Translation gives CATHLGGYNSPLHF.

This chain connects TRBV9 to TRBJ1-2; D is perhaps TRBD1 (6 bases). The CDR3 contains 11 residues. The ends were cut back, 3 bases at V and 14 bases at J, with 14 bases in the middle. Germline V CDR1 and CDR2: SGDLS, YYNGEE. The CDR3: CASSEGGPATF. DNA of the CDR3: TGTGCCAGCAGCGAGGGGGGCCCCGCGACCTTC.